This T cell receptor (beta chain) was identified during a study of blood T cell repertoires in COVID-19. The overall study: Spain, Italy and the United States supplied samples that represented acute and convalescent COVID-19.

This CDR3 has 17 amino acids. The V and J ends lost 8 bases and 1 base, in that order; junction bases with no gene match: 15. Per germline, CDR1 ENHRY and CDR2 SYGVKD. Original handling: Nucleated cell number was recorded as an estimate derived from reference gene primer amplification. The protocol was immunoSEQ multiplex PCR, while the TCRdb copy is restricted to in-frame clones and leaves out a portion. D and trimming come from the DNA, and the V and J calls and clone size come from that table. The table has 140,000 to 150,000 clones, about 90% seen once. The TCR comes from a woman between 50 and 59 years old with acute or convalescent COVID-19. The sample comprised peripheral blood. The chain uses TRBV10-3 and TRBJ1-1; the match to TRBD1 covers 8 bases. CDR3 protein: CAISGGTGAPQNTEAFF. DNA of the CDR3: TGTGCCATCTCCGGGGGGACAGGCGCCCCTCAGAACACTGAAGCTTTCTTT.